The next 20 T cell receptor beta chains were all read from a single sample in a study of glioma-infiltrating T cells after dendritic cell vaccination (dated by TCRdb to about 2016). The protocol used for the library was the immunoSEQ multiplex PCR assay. In its TCRdb copy, this immuneACCESS table keeps in-frame sequences only and misses some clones. Where compared with another copy, unresolved V genes explain less than half of these, and the others have no known cause. For this sample there are around 60,000 clones; approximately 86% appear just once. Roughly 10% of the sample is taken by the ten largest. The label giving this sample's time point can be read as: after dendritic cell vaccination, including at tumor progression/relapse. Sample: blood, taken after dendritic cell vaccination. These receptors were taken from a human donor with glioblastoma.

The CDR3 is CASSPAVAYEQYF. In nucleotides, the CDR3 is TGTGCCAGCTCACCGGCGGTTGCCTACGAGCAGTACTTC. This sequence joins TRBV18 and TRBJ2-7; unclear D gene. With 3 bases removed from V and 2 bases from J, the gap between germline ends came to 8 bases. The CDR3 has 13 residues. The germline V gene has CDR1 KGHSH and CDR2 LQKENI.

The rearrangement links TRBV14 to TRBJ1-6, with a tentative D call TRBD1 (5 bases). The V gene lost 1 base and the J gene lost 7 bases, with 14 bases spanning the gap. The germline gives CDR1 SGHDN, CDR2 FVKESK. The CDR3 is 16 amino acids. The CDR3 nucleotides are TGTGCCAGCAGCCAAGTGGGGGGGTTTGCGAATTCACCCCTCCACTTT. Amino acid sequence: CASSQVGGFANSPLHF.

V gene TRBV5-1 combines with J gene TRBJ2-7; 8 bases map to TRBD2. J lost 7 bases, V lost 1 base, and 7 bases had no gene match. Germline CDR1 SGHRS, CDR2 YFSETQ. This CDR3 is 14 amino acids long. The DNA for the CDR3 is TGCGCCAGCAGCTTGAGGGCGGGAGGAGGGGAGCAGTACTTC. Translating it yields CASSLRAGGGEQYF.

This clone is a singleton in its sample. The chain uses TRBV20-1 and TRBJ2-3, with D hard to call. Looked up from germline, CDR1 is DFQATT and CDR2 is SNEGSKA (reference sequence). There are 11 residues in the CDR3. V gave up 6 bases and J gave up 3 bases, with 7 bases separating them. CDR3 DNA: TGCAGTGCGGTACTAACAGATACGCAGTATTTT. Protein sequence: CSAVLTDTQYF.

The chain joins TRBV5-1 to TRBJ1-2; no firm D call. CDR1 and CDR2 (germline): SGHRS, YFSETQ. CDR3 length: 14 amino acids. V dropped 3 bases and J dropped 1 base, with 10 bases sitting between them. The DNA of the CDR3 is TGCGCCAGCAGCTCGGGATCGATTAACTATGGCTACACCTTC. Protein product: CASSSGSINYGYTF.

The genes are TRBV18 and TRBJ1-2; perhaps TRBD1 as D (5 bases). V lost 3 bases and J 2 bases, leaving 13 bases between the germline ends. CDR3 length: 15 amino acids. Germline-derived CDR1 and CDR2 are KGHSH and LQKENI. The CDR3 spells CASSPTGLGNYGYTF. The CDR3 DNA reads TGTGCCAGCTCACCCACAGGCCTGGGGAACTATGGCTACACCTTC.

The V and J genes are TRBV7-9 and TRBJ1-1; 9 bases map to TRBD1. J was trimmed by 7 bases and V by 1 base; bases with no gene match: 13. The CDR3 contains 17 residues. Germline-derived CDR1 and CDR2 are SEHNR and FQNEAQ (reference sequence). The CDR3 spells CASSLVGQGKFGGEAFF. The CDR3 DNA sequence: TGTGCCAGCAGCTTAGTGGGACAGGGTAAGTTTGGCGGTGAAGCTTTCTTT.

As concerns this clone: This sample also contains other DNA sequences that code for the same CDR3. J is TRBJ1-1 and V is TRBV7-2; no definite D call. Germline V gene data show CDR1 as SGHTA and CDR2 as FQGNSA. The CDR3 runs 16 residues. The germline V and J ends were trimmed by 5 bases and 0 bases, with 16 bases remaining between them. Here the CDR3 DNA reads TGTGCCAGCAGCCTAGGAGGGAGGCTTTTGAACACTGAAGCTTTCTTT. Its protein is CASSLGGRLLNTEAFF.

The genes are TRBV11-3 and TRBJ2-5; the D is unclear. Germline assignment: CDR1 SGHNT and CDR2 YENEEA. V gave up 6 bases and J gave up 4 bases, with 9 bases separating them. This CDR3 spans 12 amino acids. In DNA, the CDR3 is TGTGCCAGCAGTACCTATGGAGAGACCCAGTACTTC. This sequence encodes CASSTYGETQYF.

This clone appeared once. The genes are TRBV5-4 and TRBJ1-5, with D possibly being TRBD1 (5 bases). The CDR3 is made up of 15 amino acids. Germline V gene sequence: CDR1 SGHNT, CDR2 YYREEE (reference sequence). V lost 0 bases and J 0 bases, leaving 7 bases between the germline ends. The CDR3 DNA is TGTGCCAGCAGCTTGGGGGGGGGTAGCAATCAGCCCCAGCATTTT. It is translated as CASSLGGGSNQPQHF. The variable domain in full, completed from reference TRBV5-4 and TRBJ1-5, reads ETGVTQSPTHLIKTRGQQVTLRCSSQSGHNTVSWYQQALGQGPQFIFQYYREEENGRGNFPPRFSGLQFPNYSSELNVNALELDDSALYLCASSLGGGSNQPQHFGDGTRLSIL.

This clone was seen only once. V gene TRBV2 combines with J gene TRBJ2-4; perhaps TRBD2 as D (6 bases). This CDR3 contains 17 residues. V was clipped by 8 bases and J by 0 bases, with 20 bases between them. The germline V gene encodes CDR1 SNHLY and CDR2 FYNNEI. The CDR3 DNA follows: TGTGCCAGCGGAGGGGACCCCAGTCCTTTAGCCAAAAACATTCAGTACTTC. This gives the protein CASGGDPSPLAKNIQYF.

In its sample, this clone was seen a few times. The chain carries TRBV11-2 and TRBJ2-1, with 9 bases aligning to TRBD2. CDR1 is SGHAT, CDR2 FQNNGV, per germline. The V and J ends lost 1 base and 4 bases, in that order; junction bases with no gene match: 5. The CDR3 is 16 residues long. The CDR3 coding sequence is TGTGCCAGCAGCTTAGCCGCAGCGGGAGGTTACAATGAGCAGTTCTTC. Translation: CASSLAAAGGYNEQFF.

DNA for the CDR3: TGCAGCGTTGGTCTAACGTCGCAATCTGGAAACACCATATATTTT. Translated: CSVGLTSQSGNTIYF. The chain carries TRBV29-1 and TRBJ1-3; D remains unclear. V shed 4 bases and J shed 1 base, with 14 bases lying between them. From germline, CDR1 is SQVTM and CDR2 ANQGSEA. The CDR3 is made up of 15 amino acids.

This chain links TRBV7-2 with TRBJ2-5; 12 bases line up with TRBD2. J lost 6 bases, V lost 5 bases, and 7 bases had no gene match. CDR3 size: 15 residues. In germline, CDR1 is SGHTA, CDR2 FQGNSA. CDR3 sequence reads: CASSPLAGGPQTQYF. In DNA form, the CDR3 reads TGTGCCAGCAGCCCCCTAGCGGGGGGGCCGCAGACCCAGTACTTC.

This clone was observed a single time. This sequence joins TRBV11-3 and TRBJ2-2, with 9 positions matching TRBD1. CDR1 is SGHNT and CDR2 is YENEEA in the germline V gene. CDR3 size: 15 residues. J lost 6 bases, V lost 7 bases, and 9 bases had no gene match. The CDR3 here is CASKSRDRVAGELFF. The DNA for the CDR3 is TGTGCCAGCAAATCCCGGGACAGGGTGGCCGGGGAGCTGTTTTTT.

The rearrangement joins TRBV5-4 to TRBJ1-1; D is possibly TRBD1 (5 bases). V dropped 6 bases and J dropped 2 bases, with 20 bases sitting between them. The CDR3 has 16 amino acids. CDR1 and CDR2 from the germline V gene are SGHNT and YYREEE (reference sequence). DNA for the CDR3: TGTGCCAGCACCGAAGGGGCGAGTATGAGAAACACTGAAGCTTTCTTT. Its translation: CASTEGASMRNTEAFF.

The rearrangement joins TRBV6-1 to TRBJ1-1; no clear D gene. This CDR3 has 13 residues. Per the germline V gene, CDR1 is MNHNS and CDR2 is SASEGT. V was trimmed by 0 bases and J by 10 bases, leaving 12 bases between them. The CDR3 sequence is CASSEAGVVRAFF. The CDR3 DNA follows: TGTGCCAGCAGTGAAGCCGGTGTAGTAAGAGCTTTCTTT.

In regard to this clone: At the DNA level, this CDR3 is encoded by other sequences in the same sample as well. The CDR3 spells CASSEGSRADTDTQYF. The CDR3 nucleotides are TGTGCCAGCAGTGAAGGGTCGAGGGCTGACACAGATACGCAGTATTTT. The genes are TRBV25-1 and TRBJ2-3, with a weak D call TRBD2 (5 bases). Per germline, CDR1 MGHDK and CDR2 SYGVNS. This CDR3 is built from 16 residues. Between the trimmed V and J ends, which lost 2 bases and 2 bases, there was a span of 14 bases.

This clone occurred once. The CDR3 bases are TGTGCCAGTCAAGTTGGGGCTGGGAACACTGAAGCTTTCTTT. Amino acids: CASQVGAGNTEAFF. V is TRBV28 and J is TRBJ1-1, with a possible D match to TRBD1 (5 bases). Germline loops: CDR1 MDHEN, CDR2 SYDVKM. The CDR3 length is 14 residues. V lost 9 bases to trimming and J lost 1 base, with 15 bases between them.

The sample holds one count of this clone. J is TRBJ2-5 and V is TRBV7-2; 9 nucleotides agree with TRBD1. The V gene's germline CDR1 is SGHTA and CDR2 FQGNSA. This CDR3 region has 15 residues. Trimming removed 2 bases from V and 4 bases from J; junction bases left unmatched: 5. The CDR3 loop reads CASSLNRGPGETQYF. DNA for the CDR3: TGTGCCAGCAGCTTAAACAGGGGGCCGGGAGAGACCCAGTACTTC.